This TCR beta chain was sequenced in a study of T-cell reconstitution after alpha-beta-depleted transplantation in children. The length of the CDR3 is 15 residues. Between the trimmed V and J ends, which lost 5 bases and 7 bases, there was a span of 18 bases. Germline V gene sequence: CDR1 SGHTA, CDR2 FQGNSA. The TCRbeta library incorporated unique molecular identifiers. One entry per CDR3 protein results from TCRdb running MiXCR on the PCR reads. The profile shows around 600,000 distinct CDR3 sequences, under 30% of them singletons. This chain uses TRBV7-2 with TRBJ2-1; D gene uncertain. This TCR derives from a boy younger than two who had a stem cell transplant for acute myeloid leukemia, so the T cells may come from the graft donor. Sequencing was performed on PBMCs, mostly from graft donor cells, taken 360 days after TCRalphabeta/CD19-depleted stem cell transplant. The CDR3 reads CASSPQKGSVNEQFF. For the CDR3, the DNA is TGTGCCAGCAGCCCTCAAAAGGGAAGCGTTAATGAGCAGTTCTTC.